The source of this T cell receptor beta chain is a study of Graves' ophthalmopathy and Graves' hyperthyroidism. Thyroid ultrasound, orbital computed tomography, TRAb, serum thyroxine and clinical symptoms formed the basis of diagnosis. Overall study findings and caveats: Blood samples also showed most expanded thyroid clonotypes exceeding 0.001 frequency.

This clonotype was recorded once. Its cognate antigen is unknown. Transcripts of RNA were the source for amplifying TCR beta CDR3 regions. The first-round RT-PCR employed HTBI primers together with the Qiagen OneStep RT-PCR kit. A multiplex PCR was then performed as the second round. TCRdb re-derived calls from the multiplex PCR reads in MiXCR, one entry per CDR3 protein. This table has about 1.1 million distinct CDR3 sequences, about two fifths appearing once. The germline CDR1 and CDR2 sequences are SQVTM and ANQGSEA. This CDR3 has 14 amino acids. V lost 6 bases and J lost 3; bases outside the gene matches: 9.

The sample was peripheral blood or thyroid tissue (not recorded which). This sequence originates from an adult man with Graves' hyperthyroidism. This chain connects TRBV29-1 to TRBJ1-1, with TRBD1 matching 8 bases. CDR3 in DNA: TGCAGCGTGACCGCAGGGGGCGACCACACTGAAGCTTTCTTT. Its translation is CSVTAGGDHTEAFF.